This T cell receptor beta chain was retrieved from a study of CXCR3-negative and CXCR3-positive naive CD8 T cells (dated by TCRdb to about 2019). A note on the overall study: About 135 million TRB reads were obtained in total, roughly 1.5 +/- 0.3 million reads per library. Naive subsets from 5 or 6 donors and memory cells from 3 donors were included in the TRBV-TRBJ cluster analysis. The diversity and physicochemical repertoire analyses included about a dozen donors pooled from two independent experiments. Paper-wide results and their limitations: Because CXCR3 expression was partially decreased after cryopreservation, freshly isolated PBMCs were used for most assays. TRB CDR3s from CXCR3-positive naive cells showed higher hydrophobicity (lower Kidera factor 4), lower energy, and higher strength and volume indices than CXCR3-negative naive cells. Surface CD5, linked to self-reactivity in mice, was comparable between naive subsets; TCR interaction strength was therefore also inferred from TRB CDR3 physicochemical properties. Both naive subsets had comparably high repertoire diversity, while memory CD8+ T cells had much lower repertoire diversity. TRBV-TRBJ usage was similar between naive CXCR3-negative and CXCR3-positive cells from the same donor, while memory cells showed distinct patterns.

Details on this clonotype: The antigen it binds to is not known.

Each CD8+ T cell subset was flow-sorted in triplicate, with some 300,000 cells per subset placed directly into RLT lysis buffer. Naive CD8+ T cells were defined stringently as CD45RO-CCR7+CD27+CD95- to exclude memory contaminants. Standard density gradient centrifugation was used to isolate peripheral blood mononuclear cells from buffy coats. A FACSAria III was used to flow-sort naive CXCR3-negative and CXCR3-positive CD8+ T cells. Total RNA was extracted from sorted cells with an RNeasy Mini Kit. Sequencer: NextSeq 550. The Human TCR Profiling Kit (MiLaboratory) was used to make UMI-labeled 5' RACE TRB cDNA libraries. cDNA synthesis used the entire amount of extracted RNA, and PCR amplification then used the entire amount of cDNA produced. Libraries were prepared in parallel using an identical number of PCR cycles. Processing in the source paper ran as follows. With a requirement of at least two reads per UMI, MIGEC and MiXCR extracted about 49,000 +/- 11,000 unique UMI-labeled TRB cDNA molecules per library. Each library averaged 40,000 +/- 10,000 functional in-frame TRB CDR3 nucleotide clonotypes without stop codons. After downsampling to 5000 UMI-labeled TRB molecules per sample, diversity metrics, including normalized Shannon-Wiener and Chao1, were computed in VDJtools. For the central five CDR3 residues, VDJtools calculated physicochemical properties weighted by clonotype size, namely interaction energy, strength, volume and Kidera factor 4. Following reprocessing of the reads by TCRdb, the data hold one row per CDR3 protein sequence and no DNA is available. These V and J calls derive from TCRdb rather than the authors' analysis. The record for this sample contains about 90,000 distinct CDR3 sequences. The ten largest clonotypes hold approximately 1.1% of the sample.

Taken from cysteine to phenylalanine, the CDR3 has 13 residues. The coding DNA is unavailable. CDR1 and CDR2 are drawn from the germline V gene: SQVTM, ANQGSEA. The sequenced sample was naive CXCR3- CD8+ T cells from blood. The cell subset or site label of this sample denotes: CD45RO-CCR7+CD27+CD95- naive CD8+ T cells lacking CXCR3 (TNR3-). The sequence links TRBV29-1 to TRBJ1-1; TCRdb designates TRBD1, a call that cannot be tested without DNA. The source of this sequence is a human donor in good health. Some clones in this sample may be carry-over from other donors' samples. Here the CDR3 is given as CSVVTGARPEAFF.